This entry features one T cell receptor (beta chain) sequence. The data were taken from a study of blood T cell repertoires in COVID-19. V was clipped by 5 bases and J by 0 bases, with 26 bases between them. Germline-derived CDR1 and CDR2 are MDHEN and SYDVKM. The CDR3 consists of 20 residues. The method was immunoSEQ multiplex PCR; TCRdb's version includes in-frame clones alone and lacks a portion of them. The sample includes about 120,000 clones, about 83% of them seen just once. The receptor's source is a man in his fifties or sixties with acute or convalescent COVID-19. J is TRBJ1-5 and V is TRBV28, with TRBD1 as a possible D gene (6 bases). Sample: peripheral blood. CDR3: CASSTSTGMVYGDSNQPQHF. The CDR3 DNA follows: TGTGCCAGCAGTACCTCAACAGGGATGGTTTACGGAGATAGCAATCAGCCCCAGCATTTT.